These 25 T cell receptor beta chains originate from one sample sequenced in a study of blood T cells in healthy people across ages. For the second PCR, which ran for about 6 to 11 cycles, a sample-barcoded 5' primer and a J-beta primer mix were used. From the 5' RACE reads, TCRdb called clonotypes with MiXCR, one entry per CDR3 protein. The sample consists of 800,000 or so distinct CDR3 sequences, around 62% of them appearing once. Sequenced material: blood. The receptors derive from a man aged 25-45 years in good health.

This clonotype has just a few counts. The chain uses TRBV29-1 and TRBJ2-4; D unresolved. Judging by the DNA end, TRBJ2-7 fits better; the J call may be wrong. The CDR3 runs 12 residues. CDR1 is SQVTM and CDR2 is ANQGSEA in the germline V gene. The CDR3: CSVETDTYEQYF. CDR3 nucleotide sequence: TGCAGCGTAGAAACAGACACGTACGAGCAGTACTTC.

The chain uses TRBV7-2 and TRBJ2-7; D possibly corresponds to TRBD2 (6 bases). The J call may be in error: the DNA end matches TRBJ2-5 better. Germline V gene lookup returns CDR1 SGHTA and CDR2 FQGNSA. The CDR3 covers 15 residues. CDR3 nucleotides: TGTGCCAGCAGCGGGGGAGGAGGAGTCCGAGAGACCCAGTACTTC. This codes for CASSGGGGVRETQYF.

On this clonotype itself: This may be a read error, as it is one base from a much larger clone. CDR3 sequence reads: CASTLSLGTLAEQYF. The CDR3 DNA follows: TGTGCCAGCACCCTGTCCCTAGGAACCCTCGCTGAGCAGTACTTC. This chain joins TRBV12-3 or TRBV12-4 and TRBJ2-7; D is ambiguous. V was pared by 7 bases and J by 7 bases, with 23 bases between. This CDR3 comprises 15 residues.

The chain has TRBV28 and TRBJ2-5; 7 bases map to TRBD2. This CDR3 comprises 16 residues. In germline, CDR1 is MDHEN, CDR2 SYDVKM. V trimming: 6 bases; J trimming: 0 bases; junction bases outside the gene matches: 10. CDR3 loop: CASRLGRRGNQETQYF. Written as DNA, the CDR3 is TGTGCCAGCAGGCTTGGGAGGCGGGGGAACCAAGAGACCCAGTACTTC.

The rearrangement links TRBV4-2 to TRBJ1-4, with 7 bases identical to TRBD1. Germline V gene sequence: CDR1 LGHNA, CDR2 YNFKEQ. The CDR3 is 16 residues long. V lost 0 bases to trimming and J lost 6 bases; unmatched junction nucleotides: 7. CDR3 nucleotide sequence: TGTGCCAGCAGCCAAGACGCCGGGACAGAAGATGAAAAACTGTTTTTT. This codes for CASSQDAGTEDEKLFF.

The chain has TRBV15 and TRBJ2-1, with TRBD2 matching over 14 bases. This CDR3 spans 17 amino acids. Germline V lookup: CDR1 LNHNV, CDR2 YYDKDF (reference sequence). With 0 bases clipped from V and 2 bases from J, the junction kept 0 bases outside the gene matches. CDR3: CATSREGLAGAYNEQFF. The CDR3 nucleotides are TGTGCCACCAGCAGAGAGGGACTAGCGGGGGCCTACAATGAGCAGTTCTTC.

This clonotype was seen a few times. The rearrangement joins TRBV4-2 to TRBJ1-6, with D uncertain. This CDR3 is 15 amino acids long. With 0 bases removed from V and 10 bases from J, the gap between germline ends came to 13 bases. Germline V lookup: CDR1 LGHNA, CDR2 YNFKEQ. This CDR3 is CASSQEMGRSSPLHF. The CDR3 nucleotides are TGTGCCAGCAGCCAAGAAATGGGCAGATCCTCACCCCTCCACTTT.

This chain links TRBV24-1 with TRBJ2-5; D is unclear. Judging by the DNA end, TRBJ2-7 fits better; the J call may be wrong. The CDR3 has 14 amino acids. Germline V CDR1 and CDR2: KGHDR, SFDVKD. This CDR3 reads CATSDPRHAYEQYF. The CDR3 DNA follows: TGTGCCACCAGTGATCCCCGACATGCCTACGAGCAGTACTTC.

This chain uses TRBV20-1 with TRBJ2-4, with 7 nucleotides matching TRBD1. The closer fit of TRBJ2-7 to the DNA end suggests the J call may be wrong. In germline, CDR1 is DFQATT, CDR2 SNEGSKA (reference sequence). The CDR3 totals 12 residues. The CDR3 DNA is TGCAGTGCTCGTGAACAGGGGTTCGAGCAGTACTTC. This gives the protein CSAREQGFEQYF.

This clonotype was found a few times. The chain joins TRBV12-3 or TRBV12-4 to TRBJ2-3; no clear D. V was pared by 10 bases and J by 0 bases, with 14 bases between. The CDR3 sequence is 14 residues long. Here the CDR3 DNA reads TGTGCCACCCGGGTGGACCTCAGCACAGATACGCAGTATTTT. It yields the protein CATRVDLSTDTQYF.

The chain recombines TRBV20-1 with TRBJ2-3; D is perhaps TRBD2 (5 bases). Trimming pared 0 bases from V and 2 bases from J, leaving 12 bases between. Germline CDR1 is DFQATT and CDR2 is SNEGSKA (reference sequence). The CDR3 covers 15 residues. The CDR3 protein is CSARDSSLPTDTQYF. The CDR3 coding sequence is TGCAGTGCTAGAGATTCTAGCCTTCCCACAGATACGCAGTATTTT.

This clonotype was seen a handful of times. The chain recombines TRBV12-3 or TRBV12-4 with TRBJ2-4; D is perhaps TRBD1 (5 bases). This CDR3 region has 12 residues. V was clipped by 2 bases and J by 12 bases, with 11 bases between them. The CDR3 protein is CASSLWEGAQYF. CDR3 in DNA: TGTGCCAGCAGTTTATGGGAAGGGGCTCAGTACTTC.

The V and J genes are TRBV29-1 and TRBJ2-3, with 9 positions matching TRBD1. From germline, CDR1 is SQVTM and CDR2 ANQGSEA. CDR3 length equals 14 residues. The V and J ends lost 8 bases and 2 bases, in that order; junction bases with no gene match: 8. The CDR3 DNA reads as TGCAGCATTTCCGGGACAGGGAACACAGATACGCAGTATTTT. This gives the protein CSISGTGNTDTQYF.

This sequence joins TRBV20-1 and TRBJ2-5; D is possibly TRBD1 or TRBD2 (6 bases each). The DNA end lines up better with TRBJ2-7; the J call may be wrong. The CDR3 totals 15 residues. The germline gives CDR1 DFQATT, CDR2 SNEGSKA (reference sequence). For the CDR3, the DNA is TGCAGTGCCCAACCCGCGACTAGGGGGACCTACGAGCAGTACTTC. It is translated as CSAQPATRGTYEQYF.

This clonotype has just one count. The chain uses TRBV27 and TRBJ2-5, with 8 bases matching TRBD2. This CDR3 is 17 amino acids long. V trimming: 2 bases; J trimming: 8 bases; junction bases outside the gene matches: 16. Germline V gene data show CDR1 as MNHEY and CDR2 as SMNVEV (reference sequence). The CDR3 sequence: CASSLKIRGGPMETQYF. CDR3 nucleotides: TGTGCCAGCAGTTTAAAGATCCGGGGGGGCCCCATGGAAACCCAGTACTTC.

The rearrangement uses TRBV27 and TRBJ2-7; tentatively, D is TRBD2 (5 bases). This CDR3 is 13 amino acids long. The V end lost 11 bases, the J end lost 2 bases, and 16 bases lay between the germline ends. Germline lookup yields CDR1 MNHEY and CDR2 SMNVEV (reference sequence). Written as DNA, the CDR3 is TGTGCCGCCGGTGCGGCGGGCGCCTACGAGCAGTACTTC. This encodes CAAGAAGAYEQYF.

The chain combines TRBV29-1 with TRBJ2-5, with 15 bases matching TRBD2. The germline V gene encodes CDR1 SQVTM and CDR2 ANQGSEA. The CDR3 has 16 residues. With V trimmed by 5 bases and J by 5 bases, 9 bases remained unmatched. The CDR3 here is CSVTPGLAGGGETQYF. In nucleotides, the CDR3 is TGCAGCGTTACGCCGGGACTAGCGGGGGGAGGGGAGACCCAGTACTTC.

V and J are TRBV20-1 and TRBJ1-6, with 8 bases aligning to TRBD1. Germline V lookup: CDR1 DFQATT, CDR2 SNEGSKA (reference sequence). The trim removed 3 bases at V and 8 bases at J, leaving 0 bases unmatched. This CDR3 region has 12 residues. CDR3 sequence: CSARTGDSPLHF. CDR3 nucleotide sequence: TGCAGTGCTAGGACAGGGGATTCACCCCTCCACTTT.

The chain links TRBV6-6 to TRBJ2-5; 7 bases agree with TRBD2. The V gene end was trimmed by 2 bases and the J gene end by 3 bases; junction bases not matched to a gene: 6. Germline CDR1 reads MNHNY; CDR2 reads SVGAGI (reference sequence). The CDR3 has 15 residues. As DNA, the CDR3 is TGTGCCAGCAGTTACAGGCGGGGGAGCGAAGAGACCCAGTACTTC. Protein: CASSYRRGSEETQYF.

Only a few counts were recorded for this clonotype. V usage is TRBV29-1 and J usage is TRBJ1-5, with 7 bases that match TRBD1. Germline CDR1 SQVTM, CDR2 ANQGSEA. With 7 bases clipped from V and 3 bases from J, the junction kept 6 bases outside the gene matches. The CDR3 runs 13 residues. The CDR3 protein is CSANDRDNQPQHF. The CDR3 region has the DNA TGCAGCGCTAACGACAGGGACAATCAGCCCCAGCATTTT.

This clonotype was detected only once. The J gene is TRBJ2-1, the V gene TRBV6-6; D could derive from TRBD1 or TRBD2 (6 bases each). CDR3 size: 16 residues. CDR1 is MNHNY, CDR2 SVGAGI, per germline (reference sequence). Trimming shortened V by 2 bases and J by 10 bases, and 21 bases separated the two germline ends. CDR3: CASSYPGAGAGEEQFF. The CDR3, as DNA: TGTGCCAGCAGTTACCCGGGGGCAGGGGCAGGGGAGGAGCAGTTCTTC.

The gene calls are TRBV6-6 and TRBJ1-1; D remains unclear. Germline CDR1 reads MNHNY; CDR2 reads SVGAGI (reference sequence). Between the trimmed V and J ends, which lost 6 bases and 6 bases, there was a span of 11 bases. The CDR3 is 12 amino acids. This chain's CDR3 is CASSPYTAEAFF. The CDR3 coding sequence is TGTGCCAGCAGCCCTTATACGGCTGAAGCTTTCTTT.

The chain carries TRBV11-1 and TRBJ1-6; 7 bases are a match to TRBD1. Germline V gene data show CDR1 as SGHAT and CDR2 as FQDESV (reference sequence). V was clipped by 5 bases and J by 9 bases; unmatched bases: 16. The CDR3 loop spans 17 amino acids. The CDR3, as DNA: TGTGCCAGCAGCCGATCGAGAACAGGGGTGGATGGTTCACCCCTCCACTTT. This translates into CASSRSRTGVDGSPLHF.

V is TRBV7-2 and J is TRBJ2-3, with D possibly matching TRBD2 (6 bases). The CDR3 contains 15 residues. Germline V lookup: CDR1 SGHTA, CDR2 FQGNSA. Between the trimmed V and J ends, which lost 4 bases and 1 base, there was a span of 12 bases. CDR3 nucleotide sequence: TGTGCCAGCAGCTCCATAGCGGCCGGCACAGATACGCAGTATTTT. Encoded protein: CASSSIAAGTDTQYF.

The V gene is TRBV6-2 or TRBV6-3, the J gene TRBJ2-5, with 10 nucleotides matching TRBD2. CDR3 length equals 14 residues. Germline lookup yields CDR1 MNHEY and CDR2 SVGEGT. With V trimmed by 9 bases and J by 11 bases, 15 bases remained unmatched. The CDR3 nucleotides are TGTGCCAGTCGCGAAGCGGGGGGGCCTAGGGAGCAGTACTTC. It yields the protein CASREAGGPREQYF.